This TCR beta chain was recovered during a study of shared T cell receptors in the human thymus. This clone has only a few counts. Only in-frame clones appear in the TCRdb table, and some are missing; sequencing was by immunoSEQ multiplex PCR. This table has hundreds of thousands of clones, around 89% appearing once. These data also featured in a second study, about human thymus T cells. That publication notes: Donor material was obtained from healthy Finnish infants undergoing corrective surgery for congenital heart defects. Highly overlapping thymic repertoires among unrelated individuals were reported in related research.

The clonotype comes from a boy in the first two years of life with a congenital heart defect. Sequencing was performed on thymocytes.

CDR3: CASSQEGTGPYEQYF. CDR3 DNA: TGTGCCAGCAGCCAAGAGGGGACAGGGCCATACGAGCAGTACTTC. This chain links TRBV14 with TRBJ2-7; 9 nucleotides align to TRBD1. The CDR3 sequence is 15 residues long. The V segment lost 0 bases and the J segment 4 bases; nucleotides outside the gene matches: 4. Germline V lookup: CDR1 SGHDN, CDR2 FVKESK.